These 10 T cell receptor beta chains were all obtained from the same sample, sequenced in a study of OX40 agonist ivuxolimab in advanced cancers. Here immunoSEQ multiplex PCR was the method, and the copy in TCRdb shows in-frame clones only, minus some. The sample carries more than 75,000 clones, roughly 91% recorded once. This specimen was CD4+ or CD8+ T cells sorted from blood, taken in a trial of the OX40 agonist ivuxolimab. The receptor set was obtained from an adult with an advanced solid tumor such as melanoma, head and neck, liver or kidney cancer.

A single count supports this clone. The rearrangement joins TRBV30 to TRBJ2-1, with D unclear. The CDR3 runs to 15 residues. CDR1 and CDR2 (germline): GTSNPN, SVGIG (reference sequence). Trimming pared 0 bases from V and 3 bases from J, leaving 12 bases between. CDR3 protein: CAWSVHPKLYNEQFF. The CDR3 bases are TGTGCCTGGAGTGTACACCCGAAGCTCTACAATGAGCAGTTCTTC.

The chain carries TRBV7-8 and TRBJ1-1, with TRBD1 identical over 7 bases. This CDR3 has 15 amino acids. V was clipped by 1 base and J by 4 bases; unmatched bases: 6. CDR1 and CDR2 from the germline V gene are SGHVS and FQNEAQ. CDR3 residues: CASSLGQGVGTEAFF. The DNA for the CDR3 is TGTGCCAGCAGCTTAGGACAGGGAGTGGGCACTGAAGCTTTCTTT.

This chain uses TRBV19 with TRBJ1-4, with TRBD1 matching 8 bases. CDR1 and CDR2 from the germline V gene are LNHDA and SQIVND (reference sequence). This CDR3 has 14 amino acids. V lost 7 bases, J lost 1 base, and 2 bases stayed unmatched. The CDR3 sequence is CASTTGETNEKLFF. The CDR3 DNA is TGTGCCAGTACGACAGGGGAAACTAATGAAAAACTGTTTTTT.

The chain links TRBV19 to TRBJ1-2, with D perhaps matching TRBD1 (5 bases). The germline CDR1 and CDR2 sequences are LNHDA and SQIVND (reference sequence). The CDR3 contains 12 residues. V shed 5 bases and J shed 6 bases, with 10 bases lying between them. CDR3 amino acids: CASSLQGHGYTF. Here the CDR3 DNA reads TGTGCCAGTAGTCTCCAGGGCCATGGCTACACCTTC.

V is TRBV2 and J is TRBJ2-5; D possibly corresponds to TRBD2 (6 bases). Germline assignment: CDR1 SNHLY and CDR2 FYNNEI. This CDR3 has 13 residues. The germline V and J ends were trimmed by 3 bases and 5 bases, with 10 bases remaining between them. DNA of the CDR3: TGTGCCAGCAGTGATGGGGGGTGGGAGACCCAGTACTTC. Protein: CASSDGGWETQYF.

The chain couples TRBV25-1 to TRBJ2-5, with 8 bases identical to TRBD2. Trimming took 3 bases from V and 5 from J; bases not matched to a gene: 8. The germline V gene encodes CDR1 MGHDK and CDR2 SYGVNS. This CDR3 is 15 amino acids long. In DNA, the CDR3 is TGTGCCAGCAGTGAGAGCGGGAGCCCTGGTGAGACCCAGTACTTC. Its translation: CASSESGSPGETQYF.

V and J are TRBV30 and TRBJ1-5; D may be TRBD1 (6 bases). The CDR3 length is 13 residues. Germline V gene lookup returns CDR1 GTSNPN and CDR2 SVGIG (reference sequence). V lost 3 bases and J lost 9, with 15 bases in between. CDR3 sequence reads: CAWSGPQGSPQHF. The CDR3, as DNA: TGTGCCTGGAGCGGACCACAGGGTTCGCCCCAGCATTTT.

This clone was seen a single time. The gene calls are TRBV6-1 and TRBJ2-7, with 7 bases fitting TRBD2. Trimming cost V 7 bases and J 6 bases; bases outside gene matches: 9. The CDR3 is made up of 13 amino acids. Germline CDR1 MNHNS, CDR2 SASEGT. CDR3 sequence reads: CASTLGGSGEQYF. The CDR3 DNA follows: TGTGCCAGCACCCTGGGAGGGTCGGGCGAGCAGTACTTC.

This chain joins TRBV30 and TRBJ1-4; unclear D gene. Germline CDR1 and CDR2: GTSNPN and SVGIG (reference sequence). The germline V and J ends were trimmed by 1 base and 7 bases, with 10 bases remaining between them. CDR3 length: 13 amino acids. CDR3 DNA: TGTGCCTGGAGTGGGGCATCCGGTGAAAAACTGTTTTTT. Its protein product is CAWSGASGEKLFF.

The gene calls are TRBV27 and TRBJ2-7; perhaps TRBD1 as D (5 bases). V lost 0 bases to trimming and J lost 7 bases, with 16 bases between them. The CDR3 extends over 15 amino acids. Germline V gives CDR1 MNHEY, CDR2 SMNVEV (reference sequence). The CDR3 loop reads CASSLSSQGRGEQYF. The CDR3 DNA follows: TGTGCCAGCAGTTTATCGTCGCAGGGAAGAGGTGAGCAGTACTTC.